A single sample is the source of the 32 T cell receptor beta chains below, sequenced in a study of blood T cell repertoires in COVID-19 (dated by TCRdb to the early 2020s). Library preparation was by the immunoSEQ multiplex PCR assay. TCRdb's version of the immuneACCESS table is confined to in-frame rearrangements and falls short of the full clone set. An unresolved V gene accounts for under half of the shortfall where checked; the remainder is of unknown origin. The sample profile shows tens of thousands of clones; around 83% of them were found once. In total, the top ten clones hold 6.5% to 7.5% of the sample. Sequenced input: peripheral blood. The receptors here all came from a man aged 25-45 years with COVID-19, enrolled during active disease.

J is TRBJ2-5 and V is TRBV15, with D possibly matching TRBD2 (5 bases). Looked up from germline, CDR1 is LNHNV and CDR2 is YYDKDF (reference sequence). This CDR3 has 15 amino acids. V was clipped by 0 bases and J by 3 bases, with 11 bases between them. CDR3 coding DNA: TGTGCCACCAGCAGAGATCGGGGTAGCGAAGAGACCCAGTACTTC. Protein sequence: CATSRDRGSEETQYF.

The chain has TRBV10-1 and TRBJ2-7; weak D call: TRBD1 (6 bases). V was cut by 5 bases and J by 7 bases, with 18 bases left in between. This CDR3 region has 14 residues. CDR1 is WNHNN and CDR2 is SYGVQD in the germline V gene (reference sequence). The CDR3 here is CASSFSRGRGEQYF. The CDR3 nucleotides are TGCGCCAGCAGTTTCTCCAGGGGCAGAGGGGAGCAGTACTTC.

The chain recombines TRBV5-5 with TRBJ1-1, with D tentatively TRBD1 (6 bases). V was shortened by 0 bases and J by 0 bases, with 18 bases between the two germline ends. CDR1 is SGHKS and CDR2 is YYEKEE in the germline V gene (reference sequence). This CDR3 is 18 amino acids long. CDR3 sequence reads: CASSLALQFTGMNTEAFF. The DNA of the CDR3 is TGTGCCAGCAGCTTGGCCCTCCAATTTACAGGGATGAACACTGAAGCTTTCTTT.

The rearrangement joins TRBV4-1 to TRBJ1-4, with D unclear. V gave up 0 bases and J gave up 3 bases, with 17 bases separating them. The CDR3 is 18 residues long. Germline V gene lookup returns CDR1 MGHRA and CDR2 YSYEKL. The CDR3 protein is CASSQDRRLGAANEKLFF. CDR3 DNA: TGCGCCAGCAGCCAAGATCGCCGTTTGGGCGCAGCTAATGAAAAACTGTTTTTT.

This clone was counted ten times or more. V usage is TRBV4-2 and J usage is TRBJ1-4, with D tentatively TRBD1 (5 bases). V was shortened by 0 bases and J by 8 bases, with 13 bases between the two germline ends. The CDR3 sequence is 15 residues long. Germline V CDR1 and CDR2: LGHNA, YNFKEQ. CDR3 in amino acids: CASSQEGRVGEKLFF. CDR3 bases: TGTGCCAGCAGCCAAGAGGGCAGGGTTGGGGAAAAACTGTTTTTT.

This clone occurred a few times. In DNA, the CDR3 is TGTGCCAGCAGCCCCGACTTGCTGGATAGGAGCCGGGACACTGAAGCTTTCTTT. Translating gives CASSPDLLDRSRDTEAFF. V is TRBV3-1 (or the pseudogene TRBV3-2) and J is TRBJ1-1; D is unresolved. V dropped 4 bases and J dropped 3 bases, with 24 bases sitting between them. The CDR3 contains 18 residues. Germline V gives CDR1 LGHDT, CDR2 YNNKEL (reference sequence).

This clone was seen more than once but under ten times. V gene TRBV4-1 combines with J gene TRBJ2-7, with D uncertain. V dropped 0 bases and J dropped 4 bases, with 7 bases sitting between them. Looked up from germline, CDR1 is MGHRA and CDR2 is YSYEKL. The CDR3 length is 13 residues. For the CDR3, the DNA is TGCGCCAGCAGCCAAGAGGTAGCTTACGAGCAGTACTTC. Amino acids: CASSQEVAYEQYF.

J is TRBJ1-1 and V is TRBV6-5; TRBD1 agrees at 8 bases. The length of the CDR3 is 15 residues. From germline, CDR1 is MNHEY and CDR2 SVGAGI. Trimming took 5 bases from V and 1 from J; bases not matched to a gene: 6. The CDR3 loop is CASSPRTGRNTEAFF. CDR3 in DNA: TGTGCCAGCAGTCCGAGGACAGGGCGGAACACTGAAGCTTTCTTT.

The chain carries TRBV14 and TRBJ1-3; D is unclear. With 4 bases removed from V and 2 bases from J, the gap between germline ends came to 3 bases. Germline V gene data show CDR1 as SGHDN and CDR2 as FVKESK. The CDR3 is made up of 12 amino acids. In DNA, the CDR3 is TGTGCCAGCAGCCCCACTGGAAACACCATATATTTT. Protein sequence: CASSPTGNTIYF.

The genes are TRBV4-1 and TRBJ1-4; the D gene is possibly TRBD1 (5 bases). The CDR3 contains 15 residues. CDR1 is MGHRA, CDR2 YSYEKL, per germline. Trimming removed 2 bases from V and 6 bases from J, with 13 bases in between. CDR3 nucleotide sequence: TGCGCCAGCAGCCAAAATAGGGGTTCCGATGAAAAACTGTTTTTT. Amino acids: CASSQNRGSDEKLFF.

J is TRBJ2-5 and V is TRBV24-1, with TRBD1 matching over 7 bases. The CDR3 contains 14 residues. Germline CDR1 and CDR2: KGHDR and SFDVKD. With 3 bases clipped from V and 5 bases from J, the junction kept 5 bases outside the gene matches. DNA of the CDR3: TGTGCCACCAGTGATAGACAGGGTCAGGAGACCCAGTACTTC. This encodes CATSDRQGQETQYF.

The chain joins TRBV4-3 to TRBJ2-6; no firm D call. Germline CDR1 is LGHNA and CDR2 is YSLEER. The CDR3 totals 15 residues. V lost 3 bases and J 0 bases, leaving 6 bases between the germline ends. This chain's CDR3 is CASSHLFSGANVLTF. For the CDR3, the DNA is TGCGCCAGCAGCCATTTATTCTCTGGGGCCAACGTCCTGACTTTC.

The CDR3 DNA sequence: TGTGCCAGCAGGGAGGACAGATACTATGGCTACACCTTC. It codes for CASREDRYYGYTF. The V call is TRBV6-5, the J call TRBJ1-2, with D tentatively TRBD1 (6 bases). The CDR3 loop spans 13 amino acids. The V gene lost 6 bases and the J gene lost 3 bases, with 11 bases spanning the gap. CDR1 is MNHEY and CDR2 is SVGAGI in the germline V gene.

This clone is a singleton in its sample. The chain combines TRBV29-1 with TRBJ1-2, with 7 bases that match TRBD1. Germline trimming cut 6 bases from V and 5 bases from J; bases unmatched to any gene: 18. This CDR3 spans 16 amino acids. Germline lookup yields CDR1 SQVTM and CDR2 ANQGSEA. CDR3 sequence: CSVDASAGQVGYGYTF. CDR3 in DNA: TGCAGCGTCGATGCGAGCGCTGGACAGGTGGGGTATGGCTACACCTTC.

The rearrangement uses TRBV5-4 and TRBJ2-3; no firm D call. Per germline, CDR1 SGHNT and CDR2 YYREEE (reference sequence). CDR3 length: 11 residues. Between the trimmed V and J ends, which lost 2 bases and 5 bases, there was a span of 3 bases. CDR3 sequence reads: CASSFGDTQYF. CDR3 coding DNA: TGTGCCAGCAGCTTCGGAGATACGCAGTATTTT.

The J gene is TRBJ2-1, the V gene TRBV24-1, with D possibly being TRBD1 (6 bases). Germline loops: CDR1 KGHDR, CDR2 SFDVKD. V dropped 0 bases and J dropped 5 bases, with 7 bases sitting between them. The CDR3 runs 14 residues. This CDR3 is CATSDLRTDNEQFF. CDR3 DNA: TGTGCCACCAGTGATTTGAGGACAGACAATGAGCAGTTCTTC.

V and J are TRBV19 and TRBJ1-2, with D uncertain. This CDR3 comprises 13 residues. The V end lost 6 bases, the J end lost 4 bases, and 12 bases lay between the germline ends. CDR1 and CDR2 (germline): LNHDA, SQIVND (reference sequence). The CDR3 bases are TGTGCCAGTAGCCAACGGGAGATCTATGGCTACACCTTC. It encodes CASSQREIYGYTF.

The DNA of the CDR3 is TGTGCCAGCAGTTTACCCCCATTTAGCGGGAGAGACACAGATACGCAGTATTTT. It yields the protein CASSLPPFSGRDTDTQYF. This chain joins TRBV28 and TRBJ2-3; 9 bases match TRBD2. The CDR3 spans 18 residues. Germline V gene data show CDR1 as MDHEN and CDR2 as SYDVKM. The V segment lost 2 bases and the J segment 2 bases; nucleotides outside the gene matches: 11.

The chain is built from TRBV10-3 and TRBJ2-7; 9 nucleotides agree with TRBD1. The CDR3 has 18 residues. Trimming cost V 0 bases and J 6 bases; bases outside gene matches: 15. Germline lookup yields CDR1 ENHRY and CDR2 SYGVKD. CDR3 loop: CAISESYGAGTGSGEQYF. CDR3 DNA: TGTGCCATCAGTGAGTCTTATGGGGCCGGGACAGGGAGCGGCGAGCAGTACTTC.

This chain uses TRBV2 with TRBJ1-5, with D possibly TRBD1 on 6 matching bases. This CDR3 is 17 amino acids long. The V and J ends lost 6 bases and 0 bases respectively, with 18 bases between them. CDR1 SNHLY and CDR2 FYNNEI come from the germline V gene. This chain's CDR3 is CASRSGGLSYSNQPQHF. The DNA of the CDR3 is TGTGCCAGCAGGAGCGGGGGGCTCTCATATAGCAATCAGCCCCAGCATTTT.

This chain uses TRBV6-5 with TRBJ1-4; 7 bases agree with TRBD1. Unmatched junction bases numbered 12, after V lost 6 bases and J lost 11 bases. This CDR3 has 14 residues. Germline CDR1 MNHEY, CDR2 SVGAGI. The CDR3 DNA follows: TGTGCCAGCAGCCGGGGACAGCGGATGATCAAACTGTTTTTT. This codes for CASSRGQRMIKLFF.

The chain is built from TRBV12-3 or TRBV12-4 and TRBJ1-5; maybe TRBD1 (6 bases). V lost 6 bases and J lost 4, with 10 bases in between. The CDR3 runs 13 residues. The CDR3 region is CASSRQANQPQHF. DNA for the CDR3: TGTGCCAGCAGCCGACAGGCTAATCAGCCCCAGCATTTT.

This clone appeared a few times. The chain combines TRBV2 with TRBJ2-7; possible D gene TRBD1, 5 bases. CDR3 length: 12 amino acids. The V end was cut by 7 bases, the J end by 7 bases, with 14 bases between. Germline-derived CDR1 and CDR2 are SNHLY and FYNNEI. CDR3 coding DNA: TGTGCCAGCACTCCTCGACAGATAGAGCAGTACTTC. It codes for CASTPRQIEQYF. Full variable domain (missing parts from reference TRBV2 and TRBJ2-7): EPEVTQTPSHQVTQMGQEVILRCVPISNHLYFYWYRQILGQKVEFLVSFYNNEISEKSEIFDDQFSVERPDGSNFTLKIRSTKLEDSAMYFCASTPRQIEQYFGPGTRLTVT.

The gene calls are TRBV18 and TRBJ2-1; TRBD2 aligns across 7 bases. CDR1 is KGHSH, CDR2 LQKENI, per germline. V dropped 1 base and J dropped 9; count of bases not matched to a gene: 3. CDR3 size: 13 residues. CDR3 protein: CASSPRDYGEQFF. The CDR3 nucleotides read TGTGCCAGCTCACCACGGGACTACGGTGAGCAGTTCTTC.

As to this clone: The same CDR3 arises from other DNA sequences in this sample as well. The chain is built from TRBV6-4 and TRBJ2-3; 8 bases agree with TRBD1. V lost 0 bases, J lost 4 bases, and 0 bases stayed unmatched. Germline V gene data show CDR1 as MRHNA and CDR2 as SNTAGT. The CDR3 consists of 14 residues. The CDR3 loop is CASSDSQGADTQYF. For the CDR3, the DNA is TGTGCCAGCAGTGACTCACAGGGGGCAGATACGCAGTATTTT.

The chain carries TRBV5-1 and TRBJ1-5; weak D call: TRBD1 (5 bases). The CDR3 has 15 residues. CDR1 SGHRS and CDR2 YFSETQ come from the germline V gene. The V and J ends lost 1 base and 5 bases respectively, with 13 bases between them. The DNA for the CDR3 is TGCGCCAGCAGCTTGTCGGGGACTAAGGATCAGCCCCAGCATTTT. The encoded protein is CASSLSGTKDQPQHF.

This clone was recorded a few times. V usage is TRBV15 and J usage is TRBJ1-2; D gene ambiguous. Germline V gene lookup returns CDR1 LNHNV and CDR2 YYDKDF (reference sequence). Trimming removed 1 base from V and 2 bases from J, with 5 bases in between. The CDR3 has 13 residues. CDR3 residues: CATSRAGNYGYTF. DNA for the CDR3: TGTGCCACCAGCAGAGCAGGAAACTATGGCTACACCTTC.

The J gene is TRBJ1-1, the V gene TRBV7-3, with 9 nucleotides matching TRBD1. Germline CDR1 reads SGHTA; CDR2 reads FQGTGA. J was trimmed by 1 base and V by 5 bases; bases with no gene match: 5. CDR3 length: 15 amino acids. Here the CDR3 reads CASSPPGQGNTEAFF. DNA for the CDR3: TGTGCCAGCAGCCCACCGGGACAGGGGAACACTGAAGCTTTCTTT. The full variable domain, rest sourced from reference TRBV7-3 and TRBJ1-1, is GAGVSQTPSNKVTEKGKYVELRCDPISGHTALYWYRQSLGQGPEFLIYFQGTGAADDSGLPNDRFFAVRPEGSVSTLKIQRTERGDSAVYLCASSPPGQGNTEAFFGQGTRLTVV.

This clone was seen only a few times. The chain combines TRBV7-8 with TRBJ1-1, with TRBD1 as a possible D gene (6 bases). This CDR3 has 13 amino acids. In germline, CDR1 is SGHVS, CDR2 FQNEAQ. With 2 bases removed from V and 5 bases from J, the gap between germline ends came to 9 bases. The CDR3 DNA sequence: TGTGCCAGCAGCTTAATAGGGGGTACTGAAGCTTTCTTT. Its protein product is CASSLIGGTEAFF.

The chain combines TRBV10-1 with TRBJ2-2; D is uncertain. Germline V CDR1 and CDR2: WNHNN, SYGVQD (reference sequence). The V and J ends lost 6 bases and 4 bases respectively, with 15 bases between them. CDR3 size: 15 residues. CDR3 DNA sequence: TGCGCCAGCAGCGCATCAAGAGGAGTCACCGGGGAGCTGTTTTTT. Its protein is CASSASRGVTGELFF.

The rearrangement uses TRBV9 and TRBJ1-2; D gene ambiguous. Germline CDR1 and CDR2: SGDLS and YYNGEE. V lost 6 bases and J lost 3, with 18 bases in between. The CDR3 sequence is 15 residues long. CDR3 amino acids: CASTETQRAYYGYTF. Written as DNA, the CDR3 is TGTGCCAGCACCGAAACTCAGCGGGCTTACTATGGCTACACCTTC.

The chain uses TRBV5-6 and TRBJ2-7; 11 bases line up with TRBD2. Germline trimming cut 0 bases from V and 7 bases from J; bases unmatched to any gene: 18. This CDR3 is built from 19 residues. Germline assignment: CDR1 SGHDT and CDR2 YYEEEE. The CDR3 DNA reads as TGTGCCAGCAGCTTGGTGAGGATAATAGCGGGAGGGCCTCTTCGGGAGCAGTACTTC. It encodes CASSLVRIIAGGPLREQYF.